This T cell receptor beta chain was captured in a study of blood T cells in healthy people across ages (dated by TCRdb to between 2014 and 2017). Broadly, across the study: In model experiments, template switching captured roughly one uniquely barcoded TCR beta cDNA molecule for every two T cells. Using the same blood draw, the study looked at two additional independent replicas of 1 million unique cDNA reads for two donors, one aged 18 to 29 and the other aged 80 or older. To avoid experimental bias, donors of different ages were randomly spread across the sequencing lanes. Donors were grouped into four age groups: young (average 16 years), middle-aged (over 35), aged (around 60) and long-lived (around 82). To track age-related changes in TCR beta repertoire diversity, the study relied on deep sequencing normalized with unique cDNA molecular identifiers. Points the paper makes about the study in general: The CMV infection status of donors was not known, potentially confounding age-related changes in expanded clonotypes. There was a strong correlation between observed TCR beta diversity and the percentage of naive T cells measured by flow cytometry. Conclusive comparison of naive and antigen-experienced compartments was prevented by the profiling of bulk unsorted PBMCs. Estimates of total diversity based on one million sequenced T cells were regarded as lower bounds and as underestimates. The long-lived group showed more naive CD4+ T cells, fewer expanded clones and increased TCR diversity than the aged group, suggesting age selection. Observed TCR beta diversity per million T cells fell roughly linearly with age, and a significant reduction was already apparent by age around 39.

Library preparation used 5' RACE. The instrument was an Illumina HiSeq 2500. A second 7 to 11 cycle PCR used a sample-barcoded 5' primer and a J-beta primer mix. A unique molecular identifier was introduced onto each TCR beta cDNA molecule by a template-switch 5' adaptor carrying 12 random nucleotides. At least 2.5 million CDR3-containing paired-end reads were obtained from each sample. The Mint cDNA synthesis kit, primed by a TRBC-specific oligonucleotide, was used to synthesize first-strand cDNA from all RNA. Following uracil-DNA glycosylase treatment, a first 18-cycle PCR with universal primers M1SS and BC2_uni_R was performed on all cDNA. The published analysis was carried out like this. Normalization of each sample was performed by random selection of 1 million high-quality reads, each carrying a distinct molecular identifier. Reads with shared molecular identifiers were discarded instead of being binned into consensus sequences. MiTCR, set to a Q25 quality threshold and the strictest error-elimination algorithm, was used for CDR3 identification, clonotype clustering and error correction. Lower-bound total TCR beta diversity was estimated with a nonparametric unseen species model using Euler transformation. TCRdb trimmed public reads at Q25 via fastp, called clones via MiXCR and kept in-frame beta chains. Each entry merges the rows of one CDR3 protein and shows their most common DNA and genes. V and J calls and clone size were set by TCRdb, not the authors. The sample profile shows hundreds of thousands of distinct CDR3 sequences; about 20% of them were found once. 22% of the sample is held by the ten biggest clonotypes.

For this clonotype: This receptor's antigen is unknown. Base qualities were left out, and no much larger clone turns up one base away.

Systemically healthy Caucasian individuals from Russia, 35 to 50 in total and aged roughly 6 to 95 years, were included as donors. Roughly 11 milliliters of peripheral blood were drawn from each donor into EDTA-treated Vacutainer tubes. PBMCs were isolated by Ficoll-Paque density-gradient centrifugation, with at least 6 million obtained per sample. Trizol reagent was used to extract total RNA from the PBMCs, yielding at least 6 micrograms per sample. For every donor, flow cytometry on a PBMC aliquot measured the percentage of naive CD45RAhigh/CD27high T cells. The CDR3 runs 15 residues from the cysteine to the phenylalanine. Of all the DNA, just the CDR3 is kept, 45 bases in frame from base 1. Sequences MNHEY (CDR1) and SVGEGT (CDR2) are obtained from the germline V gene. Germline trimming: 5 bases from V, 5 bases from J; junction bases outside gene matches: 9.

This receptor was taken from an older man in good health. The source material was blood. This chain is built from TRBV6-2 or TRBV6-3 and TRBJ2-1, with 7 central nucleotides matching TRBD2. The nucleotide sequence is given as TGTGCCAGCAGTCGTCTCGGGCTAGCGGACAATGAGCAGTTCTTC. Translated, this is CASSRLGLADNEQFF.